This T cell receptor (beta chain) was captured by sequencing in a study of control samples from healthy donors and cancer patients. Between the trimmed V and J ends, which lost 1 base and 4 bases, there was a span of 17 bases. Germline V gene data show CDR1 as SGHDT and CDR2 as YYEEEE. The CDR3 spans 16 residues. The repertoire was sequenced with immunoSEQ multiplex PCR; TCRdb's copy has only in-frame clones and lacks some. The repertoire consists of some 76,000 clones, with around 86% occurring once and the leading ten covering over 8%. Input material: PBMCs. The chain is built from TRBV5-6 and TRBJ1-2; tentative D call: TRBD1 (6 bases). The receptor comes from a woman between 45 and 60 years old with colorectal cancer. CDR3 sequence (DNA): TGTGCCAGCAGCTTGTGGGCAGGGGCGATCCTCTATGGCTACACCTTC. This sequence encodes CASSLWAGAILYGYTF.